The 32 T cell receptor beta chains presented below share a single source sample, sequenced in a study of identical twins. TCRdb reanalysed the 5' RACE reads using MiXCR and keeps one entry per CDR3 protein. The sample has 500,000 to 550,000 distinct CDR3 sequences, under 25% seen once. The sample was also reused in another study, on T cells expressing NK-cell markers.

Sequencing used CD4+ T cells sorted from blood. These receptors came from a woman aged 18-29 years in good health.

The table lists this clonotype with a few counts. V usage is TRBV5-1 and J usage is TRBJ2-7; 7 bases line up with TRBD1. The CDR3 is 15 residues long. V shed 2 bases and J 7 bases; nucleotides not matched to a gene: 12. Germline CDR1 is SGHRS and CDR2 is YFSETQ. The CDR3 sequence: CASSFTTGSAGEQYF. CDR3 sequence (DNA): TGCGCCAGCAGCTTCACGACAGGGTCGGCTGGAGAGCAGTACTTC.

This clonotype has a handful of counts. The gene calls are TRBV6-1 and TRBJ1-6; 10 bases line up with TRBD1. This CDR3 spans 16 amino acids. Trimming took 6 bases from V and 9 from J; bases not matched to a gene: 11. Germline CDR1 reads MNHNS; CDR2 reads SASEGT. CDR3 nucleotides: TGTGCCAGCAGCCCCATGACCGGACAGGGGGGTTCACCCCTCCACTTT. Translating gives CASSPMTGQGGSPLHF.

The CDR3 nucleotides are TGTGCCAGCCTCGCAAGGGGGCATTTTATCAGCACAGATACGCAGTATTTT. Protein product: CASLARGHFISTDTQYF. The chain is built from TRBV6-1 and TRBJ2-3; 7 nucleotides agree with TRBD1. This CDR3 region has 17 residues. Trimming cost V 8 bases and J 0 bases; bases outside gene matches: 14. CDR1 is MNHNS, CDR2 SASEGT, per germline.

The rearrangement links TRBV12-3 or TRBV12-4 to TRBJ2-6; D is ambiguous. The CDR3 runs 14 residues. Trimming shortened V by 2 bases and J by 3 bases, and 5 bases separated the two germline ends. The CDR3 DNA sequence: TGTGCCAGCAGTTTAAGCGATGGGGCCAACGTCCTGACTTTC. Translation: CASSLSDGANVLTF.

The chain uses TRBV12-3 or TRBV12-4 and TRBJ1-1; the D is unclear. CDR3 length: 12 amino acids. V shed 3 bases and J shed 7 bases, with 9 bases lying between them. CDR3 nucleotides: TGTGCCAGCAGTTTGGCCCGGAGTGAAGCTTTCTTT. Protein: CASSLARSEAFF.

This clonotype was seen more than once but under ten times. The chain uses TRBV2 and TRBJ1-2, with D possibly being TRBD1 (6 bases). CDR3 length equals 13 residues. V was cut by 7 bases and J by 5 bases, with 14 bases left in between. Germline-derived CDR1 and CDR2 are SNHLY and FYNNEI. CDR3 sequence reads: CASKSGGLYGYTF. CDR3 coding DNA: TGTGCCAGCAAGTCGGGGGGCCTATATGGCTACACCTTC.

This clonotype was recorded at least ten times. In DNA, the CDR3 is TGTGCCAGCACCACACGGGGGGCCGTGGAGGAAAAACTGTTTTTT. Protein sequence: CASTTRGAVEEKLFF. The J gene is TRBJ1-4, the V gene TRBV5-5, with D tentatively TRBD1 (6 bases). The CDR3 length is 15 residues. V shed 6 bases and J shed 8 bases, with 20 bases lying between them. Germline-derived CDR1 and CDR2 are SGHKS and YYEKEE (reference sequence).

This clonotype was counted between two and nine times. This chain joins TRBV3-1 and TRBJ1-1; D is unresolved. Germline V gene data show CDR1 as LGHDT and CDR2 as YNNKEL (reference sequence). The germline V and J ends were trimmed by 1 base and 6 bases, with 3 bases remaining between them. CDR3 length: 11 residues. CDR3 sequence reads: CASSQVAEAFF. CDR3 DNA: TGTGCCAGCAGCCAAGTAGCTGAAGCTTTCTTT.

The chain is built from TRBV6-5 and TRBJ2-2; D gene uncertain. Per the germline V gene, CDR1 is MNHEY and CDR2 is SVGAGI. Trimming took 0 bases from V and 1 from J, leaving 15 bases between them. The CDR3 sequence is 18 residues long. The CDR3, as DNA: TGTGCCAGCAGTTACTCGAGGTTACGAGGAATGAACACCGGGGAGCTGTTTTTT. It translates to CASSYSRLRGMNTGELFF.

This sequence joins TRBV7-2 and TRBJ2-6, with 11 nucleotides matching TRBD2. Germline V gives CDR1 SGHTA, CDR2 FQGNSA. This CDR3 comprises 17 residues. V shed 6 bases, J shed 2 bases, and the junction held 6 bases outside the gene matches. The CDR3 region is CASRSSGRAAGANVLTF. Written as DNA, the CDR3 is TGTGCCAGCAGAAGTAGCGGGAGGGCCGCTGGGGCCAACGTCCTGACTTTC.

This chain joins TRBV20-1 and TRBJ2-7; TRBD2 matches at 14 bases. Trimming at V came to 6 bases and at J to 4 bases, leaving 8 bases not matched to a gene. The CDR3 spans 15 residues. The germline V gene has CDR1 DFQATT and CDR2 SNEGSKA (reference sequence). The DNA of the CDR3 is TGCAGTGCCTCAGGACGACTAGCGGGAGGGTACGAGCAGTACTTC. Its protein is CSASGRLAGGYEQYF.

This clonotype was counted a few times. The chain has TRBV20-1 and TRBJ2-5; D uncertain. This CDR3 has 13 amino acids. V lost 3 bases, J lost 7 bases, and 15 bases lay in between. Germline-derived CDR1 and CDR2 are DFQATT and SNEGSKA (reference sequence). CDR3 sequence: CSASIRRPSTQYF. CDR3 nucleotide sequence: TGCAGTGCTAGCATCCGTCGACCGTCGACCCAGTACTTC.

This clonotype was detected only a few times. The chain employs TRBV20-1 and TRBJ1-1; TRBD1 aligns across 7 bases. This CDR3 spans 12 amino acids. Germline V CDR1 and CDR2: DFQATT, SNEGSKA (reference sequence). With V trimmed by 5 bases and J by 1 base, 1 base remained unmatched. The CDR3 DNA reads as TGCAGTGCTTGGGACAGGAACACTGAAGCTTTCTTT. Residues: CSAWDRNTEAFF.

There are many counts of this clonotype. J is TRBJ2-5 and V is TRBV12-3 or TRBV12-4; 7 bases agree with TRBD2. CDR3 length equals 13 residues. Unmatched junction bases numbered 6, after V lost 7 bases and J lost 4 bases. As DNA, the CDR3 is TGTGCCAGCACCAAGACTAGCCTAGAGACCCAGTACTTC. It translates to CASTKTSLETQYF.

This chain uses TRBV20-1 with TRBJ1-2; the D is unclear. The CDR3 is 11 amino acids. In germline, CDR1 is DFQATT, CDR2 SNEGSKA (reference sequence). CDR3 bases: TGCAGCGTTAACGCATTCTATGGCTACACCTTC. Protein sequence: CSVNAFYGYTF.

Written as DNA, the CDR3 is TGTGCCACCAGCCGCTCAGGGTCTGGGGCTGGGGCCAACGTCCTGACTTTC. This encodes CATSRSGSGAGANVLTF. J is TRBJ2-6 and V is TRBV15; a possible D gene is TRBD1 (5 bases). This CDR3 has 17 residues. Trimming stripped 5 bases from V and 2 bases from J, with 16 bases between. CDR1 LNHNV and CDR2 YYDKDF come from the germline V gene (reference sequence).

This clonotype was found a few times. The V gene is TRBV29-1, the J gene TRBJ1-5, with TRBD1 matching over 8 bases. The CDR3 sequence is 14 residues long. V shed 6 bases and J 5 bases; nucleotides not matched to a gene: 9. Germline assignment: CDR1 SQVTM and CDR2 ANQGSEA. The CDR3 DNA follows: TGCAGCGTGTGTACGGACAGGGCCGATCAGCCCCAGCATTTT. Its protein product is CSVCTDRADQPQHF.

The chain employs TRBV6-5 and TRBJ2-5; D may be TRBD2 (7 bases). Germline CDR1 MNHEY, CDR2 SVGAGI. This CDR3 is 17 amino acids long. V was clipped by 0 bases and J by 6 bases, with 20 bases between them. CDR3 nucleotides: TGTGCCAGCAGTTACTCGTTTGGCGGGGGCGTTTCTAAGACCCAGTACTTC. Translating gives CASSYSFGGGVSKTQYF.

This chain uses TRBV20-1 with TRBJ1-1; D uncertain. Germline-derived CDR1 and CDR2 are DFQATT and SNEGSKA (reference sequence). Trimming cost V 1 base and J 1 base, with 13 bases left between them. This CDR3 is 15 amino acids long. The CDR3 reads CSARAPGKSNTEAFF. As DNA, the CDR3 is TGCAGTGCTAGAGCCCCCGGGAAGTCGAACACTGAAGCTTTCTTT.

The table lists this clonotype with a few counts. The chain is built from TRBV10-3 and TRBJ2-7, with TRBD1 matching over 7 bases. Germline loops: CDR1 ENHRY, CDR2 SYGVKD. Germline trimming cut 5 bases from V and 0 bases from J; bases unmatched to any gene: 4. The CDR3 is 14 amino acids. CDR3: CAISRGQASYEQYF. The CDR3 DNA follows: TGTGCCATCAGTCGAGGACAGGCCTCCTACGAGCAGTACTTC.

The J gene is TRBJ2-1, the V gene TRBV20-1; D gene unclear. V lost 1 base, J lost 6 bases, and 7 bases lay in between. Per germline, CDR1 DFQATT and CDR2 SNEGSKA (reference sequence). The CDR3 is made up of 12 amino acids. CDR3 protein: CSARGPANEQFF. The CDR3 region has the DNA TGCAGTGCTAGAGGGCCGGCCAATGAGCAGTTCTTC.

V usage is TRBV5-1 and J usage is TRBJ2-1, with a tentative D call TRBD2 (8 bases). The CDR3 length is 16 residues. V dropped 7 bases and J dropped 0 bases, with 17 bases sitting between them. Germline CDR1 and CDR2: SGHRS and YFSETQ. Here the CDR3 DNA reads TGCGCCAGCCGGGGGGGCCGGGACAGCTCCTACAATGAGCAGTTCTTC. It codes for CASRGGRDSSYNEQFF. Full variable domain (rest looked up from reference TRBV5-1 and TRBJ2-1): KAGVTQTPRYLIKTRGQQVTLSCSPISGHRSVSWYQQTPGQGLQFLFEYFSETQRNKGNFPGRFSGRQFSNSRSEMNVSTLELGDSALYLCASRGGRDSSYNEQFFGPGTRLTVL.

The DNA of the CDR3 is TGTGCCAGCACTACCCGGGTCAGGCCCTACGAGCAGTACTTC. This encodes CASTTRVRPYEQYF. The genes are TRBV6-7 and TRBJ2-7, with no clear D. TRBV6-7 is flagged as an ORF with uncertain function. This CDR3 is 14 amino acids long. Trimming stripped 7 bases from V and 2 bases from J, with 15 bases between.

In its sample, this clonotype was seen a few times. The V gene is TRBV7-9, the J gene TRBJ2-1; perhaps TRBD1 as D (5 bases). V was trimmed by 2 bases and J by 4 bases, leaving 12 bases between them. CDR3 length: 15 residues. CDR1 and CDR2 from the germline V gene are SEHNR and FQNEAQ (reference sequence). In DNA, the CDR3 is TGTGCCAGCAGCTTACAGGGCCTCAGGTACAATGAGCAGTTCTTC. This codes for CASSLQGLRYNEQFF.

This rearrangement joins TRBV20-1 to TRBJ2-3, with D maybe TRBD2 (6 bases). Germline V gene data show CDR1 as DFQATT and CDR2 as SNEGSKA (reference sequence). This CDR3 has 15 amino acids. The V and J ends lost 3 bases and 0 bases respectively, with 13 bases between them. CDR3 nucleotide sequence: TGCAGTGCTAGCAGGGACTTTCCTAGCACAGATACGCAGTATTTT. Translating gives CSASRDFPSTDTQYF.

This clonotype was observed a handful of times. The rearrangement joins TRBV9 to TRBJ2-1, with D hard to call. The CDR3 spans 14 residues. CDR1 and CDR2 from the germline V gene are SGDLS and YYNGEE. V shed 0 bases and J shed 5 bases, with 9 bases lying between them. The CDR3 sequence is CASSVDPRNNEQFF. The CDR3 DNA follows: TGTGCCAGCAGCGTAGATCCCCGGAACAATGAGCAGTTCTTC.

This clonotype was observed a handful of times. CDR3 sequence (DNA): TGTGCCAGCAGTCGGACTAGCGGCTCCCCCGGGACAGATACGCAGTATTTT. The encoded protein is CASSRTSGSPGTDTQYF. V usage is TRBV25-1 and J usage is TRBJ2-3; 10 bases align to TRBD2. Germline V CDR1 and CDR2: MGHDK, SYGVNS. CDR3 size: 17 residues. The ends lost 5 bases at V and 3 bases at J; junction bases unmatched: 11.

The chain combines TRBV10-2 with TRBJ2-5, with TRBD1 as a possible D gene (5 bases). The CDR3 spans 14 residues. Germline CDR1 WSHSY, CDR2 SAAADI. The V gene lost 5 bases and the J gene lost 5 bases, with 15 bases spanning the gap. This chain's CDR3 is CASSPRGEWETQYF. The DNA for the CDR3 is TGCGCCAGCAGTCCAAGGGGCGAATGGGAGACCCAGTACTTC.

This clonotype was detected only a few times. In DNA, the CDR3 is TGTGCCAGCAGTTACTCGGGGCCGAAAGGTGAAAAACTGTTTTTT. Residues: CASSYSGPKGEKLFF. The chain uses TRBV6-5 and TRBJ1-4; a weak D match, TRBD1 (5 bases). This CDR3 region has 15 residues. Per germline, CDR1 MNHEY and CDR2 SVGAGI. The ends were cut back, 0 bases at V and 7 bases at J, with 12 bases in the middle.

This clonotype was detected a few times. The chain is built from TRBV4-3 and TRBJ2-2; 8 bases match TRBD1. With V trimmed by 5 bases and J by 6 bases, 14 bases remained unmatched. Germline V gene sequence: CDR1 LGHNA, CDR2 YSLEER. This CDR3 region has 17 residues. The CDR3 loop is CASSTHRDRLSSGELFF. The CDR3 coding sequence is TGCGCCAGCAGCACACATCGGGACAGGCTAAGTTCCGGGGAGCTGTTTTTT.

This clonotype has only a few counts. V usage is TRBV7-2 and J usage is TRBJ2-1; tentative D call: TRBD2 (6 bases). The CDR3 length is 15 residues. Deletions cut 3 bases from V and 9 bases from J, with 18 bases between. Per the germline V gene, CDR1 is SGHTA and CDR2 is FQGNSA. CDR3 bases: TGTGCCAGCAGCTTTGGGGGTGGGACGGGAGTTGAGCAGTTCTTC. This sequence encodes CASSFGGGTGVEQFF.

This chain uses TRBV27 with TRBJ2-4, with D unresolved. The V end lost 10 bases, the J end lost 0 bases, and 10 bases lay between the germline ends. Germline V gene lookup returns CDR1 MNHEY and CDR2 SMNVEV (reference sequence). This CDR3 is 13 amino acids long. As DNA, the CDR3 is TGTGCCACCTCGCGCCTAGCCAAAAACATTCAGTACTTC. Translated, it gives CATSRLAKNIQYF.